This T cell receptor (beta chain) derives from a study of brain T cells in children with intractable seizures. This table comes from immunoSEQ multiplex PCR, and its TCRdb copy is limited to in-frame clones, with some not included. The sample lists 110,000 or so clones, 90% to 95% occurring once. Sequencing was limited to surgery cases with top T cell transcript signatures in brain tissue. In germline, CDR1 is SGHDT, CDR2 YYEEEE. CDR3 length: 14 residues. Notes on this clone: A junction end diverges from the germline sequence, so it may reflect a read error.

The starting material was peripheral blood, obtained at surgery. The V gene is TRBV5-6, the J gene TRBJ2-7, with 14 bases fitting TRBD2. The receptor was derived from a boy under three years old with hemimegalencephaly and intractable seizures. The CDR3 sequence is CASSFAGLAGVPSF. CDR3 nucleotide sequence: TGTGCCAGCAGCTTTGCGGGACTAGCGGGAGTTCCGTCCTTC.